This T cell receptor (beta chain) was identified in a study of T cell changes during pregnancy in multiple sclerosis (dated by TCRdb to between 2018 and 2021). About the investigation overall: The study examined how the T cell repertoire changed over the course of pregnancy in women with multiple sclerosis.

Germline trimming amounts to 5 bases on V and 4 bases on J, with 8 as the count of junction bases outside the gene matches. The CDR1 and CDR2 encoded by the germline V gene are SGDLS and YYNGEE. Spanning cysteine to phenylalanine, the CDR3 consists of 15 amino acids. Only the CDR3 DNA stays, 45 bases, in frame from base 1. A note on this clone: The antigen it binds to is not known. No qualities accompany the bases; no much larger clone lies one base away.

The library relied on the immunoSEQ multiplex PCR assay. As stored in TCRdb, this immuneACCESS dataset retains in-frame rearrangements with V and J assigned. A fraction of the clones does not appear; measured against another copy, unresolved V genes explain less than half of the discrepancy, and the remainder lacks a known reason. In this sample the table shows approximately 130,000 clones, around 97% of which occur a single time. The ten largest make up 0.44% of the sample. The TCR comes from a female donor with multiple sclerosis, enrolled in a pregnancy study. Recombination connected TRBV9 to TRBJ2-3; the junction holds 9 bases that match TRBD2. Sequences were derived from peripheral blood, sampled after pregnancy. The DNA sequence is as follows: TGTGCCAGCAGGCCTGCGGGAGGGGGGGCAGATACGCAGTATTTT. This translates into CASRPAGGGADTQYF.